The source of this T cell receptor beta chain is a study of cytomegalovirus exposure and HLA in healthy donors. Findings of the study overall: In a later analysis, most CMV-associated TCR beta chains appeared HLA-restricted. Likely technical artifact: a cluster of highly shared sequence variants. CMV serostatus was the sole immune exposure information available. Of the V segments, some could not be distinguished, including TRBV6-2 and TRBV6-3, and were excluded.

Concerning this clone itself: The antigen is not known. The junction differs from germline at one of its ends, possibly a read error.

The CDR3 is made up of 12 amino acids. Germline V gene sequence: CDR1 SGHRS, CDR2 YFSETQ. The PCR made use of 60 Vbeta and 13 Jbeta primers. TCRdb keeps only in-frame clones here, not all; method: immunoSEQ multiplex PCR. The repertoire consists of 80,000 or so clones, with about 64% occurring once and the leading ten covering 4.5% to 6%. This rearrangement joins TRBV5-1 to TRBJ2-5; no clear D. The specimen was PBMCs. The TCR originated in a man between 25 and 39 years old in good health and CMV-seropositive. CDR3: CASSLSQETQYF. In DNA form, the CDR3 reads TGCGCCAGCAGCTTAAGCCAAGAAACCCAGTACTTC. Based on the CDR3 plus reference TRBV5-1 and TRBJ2-5, the full variable domain is KAGVTQTPRYLIKTRGQQVTLSCSPISGHRSVSWYQQTPGQGLQFLFEYFSETQRNKGNFPGRFSGRQFSNSRSEMNVSTLELGDSALYLCASSLSQETQYFGPGTRLLVL.